This entry is about one TCR beta chain. Its cognate antigen is unknown. Naive CD8 cells were CD45RO-negative, positively selected for CCR7, excluding terminally differentiated effector memory CD45RA+ cells. This entry comes from a study of shared clonotypes between healthy human individuals. On the study more broadly: CD4 naive cells filled three plates per donor, CD4 memory three, CD8 naive two and CD8 memory one. Study observations and caveats: The represented genetic and exposure-history diversity was limited by the small number of donors. Only blood was sampled; tissue repertoires likely differ. Memory subsets generally showed smaller estimated richness than naive subsets did.

Trimming shortened V by 7 bases and J by 4 bases, and 17 bases separated the two germline ends. From germline, CDR1 is SQVTM and CDR2 ANQGSEA. This CDR3 is built from 13 residues. Generated by immunoSEQ multiplex PCR, the TCRdb table keeps only in-frame clones and is missing some. The sample holds more than 600,000 clones, 92% seen once. The origin of this receptor is a man aged 25-45 years in good health. Sequenced sample: naive CD8+ T cells sorted from blood. The chain links TRBV29-1 to TRBJ2-7; a weak D match, TRBD1 (6 bases). CDR3 nucleotides: TGCAGCGCTGGGGGCGCGGCCCTTTACGAGCAGTACTTC. It encodes CSAGGAALYEQYF.